The TCR beta chain under discussion was sequenced for a study of CD8+CD57+ T cells in acquired aplastic anemia. Study-level information: CD4+ and CD8+ cells, once sorted, gave DNA averaging roughly 3.2 ug. Findings of the study overall: In common between the patients and the controls were approximately 30 CD8+ CDR3 sequences. Researchers reported that CD8+ Simpson's diversity was not significantly different in patients versus controls.

Turning to this clonotype: What it recognizes is unknown.

Profiling of TCR beta VDJ combinations and CDR3 sequences used genomic DNA as template. TCRdb fed the reads into MiXCR, producing one record per CDR3 protein. In the table there are about 210,000 distinct CDR3 sequences, 61% of which are singletons. This CDR3 has 13 amino acids. After removal of 4 bases from V and 5 bases from J, the junction contained 4 bases not matched to a gene. The germline gives CDR1 SEHNR, CDR2 FQNEAQ (reference sequence). Sequenced sample: sorted CD4+, CD8+, or CD8+CD57+ T cells (not recorded which) from PBMCs. The gene calls are TRBV7-9 and TRBJ2-5, with 7 nucleotides matching TRBD1. This sequence was found in a human donor in good health. CDR3 loop: CASSWDREETQYF. The CDR3 DNA reads as TGTGCCAGCAGCTGGGACAGAGAGGAGACCCAGTACTTC.